This T cell receptor (beta chain) was sequenced in a study of CD8 T cells in ankylosing spondylitis. In this sample, this clonotype turned up many times. Its antigen is unidentified. Study findings and constraints: Blood from ankylosing spondylitis patients appeared to carry a characteristic roughly eight-variant TCR beta motif.

In TCRdb, the 5' RACE reads were re-called with MiXCR into one record per CDR3 protein. The profile shows about 250,000 distinct CDR3 sequences, roughly 8.2% of them singletons. This CDR3 region has 11 residues. From germline, CDR1 is WSHSY and CDR2 SAAADI. V lost 7 bases and J lost 0, with 2 bases in between. The V gene is TRBV10-2, the J gene TRBJ2-3, with D unclear. Sequenced input: blood, either unsorted or a sorted T cell fraction (not recorded which). This sequence was found in a female donor with ankylosing spondylitis or in good health (not recorded which). The DNA for the CDR3 is TGCGCCAGCACCAGCACAGATACGCAGTATTTT. Translating gives CASTSTDTQYF.